Below, one T cell receptor (beta chain) is given with its context. Its antigen remains undetermined. No quality values exist for individual bases; no much larger clone is one base distant. This entry belongs to a study of shared clonotypes between healthy human individuals (dated by TCRdb to the early 2020s). Regarding the study in general: Three men and a couple of women, aged 18 to 49 years, made up the cohort. For each donor, three plates each were used for CD4 naive and CD4 memory, two plates were used for CD8 naive, and one plate was used for CD8 memory. Blood TCR repertoires of five healthy adults were deeply sequenced to estimate repertoire size and the extent of clonotype sharing between individuals. Different laboratories and diverse techniques were used to prepare libraries and sequence TCR repertoires, to increase sequencing depth and limit assay-specific biases. Each donor's leukapheresis produced roughly between roughly 0.85 and 9.5 billion PBMCs. Paper-wide results and their limitations: Estimated clonotype richness was generally larger for naive than for memory subsets. Incomplete sequencing was indicated by rarefaction of sorted-subset datasets, despite the large sequencing depth. Sampling was restricted to blood, and TCR repertoires in tissue are likely to differ from TCR repertoires in blood. Pairwise subsampling led to the expectation that sequencing depth would affect the degree of clonotype sharing among donors. Compared with non-shared clonotypes, the clonotypes found in all four sorted-subset donors had higher generation probabilities. Because the study included only a small number of donors, the genetic and exposure-history diversity represented was limited. Sharing across several donors was observed for about 5% of naive CD4, under 4% of naive CD8, about 2.3% of memory CD4, and roughly 0.4% of memory CD8 clonotypes.

Using the deep immunoSEQ assay, multiplex PCR amplified TCR CDR3 regions from genomic DNA. Genomic DNA extracted from each cell subset was distributed evenly over all wells of several immunoSEQ 96-well plates, and each plate served as one replicate. Each replicate PCR for sorted subsets received around 0.2 ug genomic DNA, equal to roughly 30,000 T cell genomes. Purified libraries were measured with a Qubit 3.0 fluorometer, size-checked on a Bioanalyzer 2100, and measured again with the KAPA Library Quantification kit. Each immunoSEQ 96-well plate was sequenced on its own single-read 150-cycle Illumina NextSeq 550 flow cell. Per the authors' processing: Because the immunoSEQ output included only junctional sequences and no quality scores, the filtering could not be the same as the filtering used for full-length reads. To assign V/J genes and CDR3, sequences were annotated against IMGT germline references using PyIR, a Python wrapper for IgBLAST v1.9. Any read was removed if the V/J assignment was weak (E-value above 1e-6), the CDR3 was missing, or the read contained stop codons, out-of-frame junctions, or ambiguous translated residues. V3J clonotypes were defined as sequences sharing an identical inferred V gene, J gene, and CDR3 amino acid sequence. Percentage overlap between repertoires was calculated by dividing the number of shared unique clonotypes by the size of the smaller repertoire. Repertoire richness was assessed with RTK rarefaction, the Chao1 estimator, and Recon v2.1 estimates of unobserved clonotypes. OLGA was used to compute generation probabilities for all TCRbeta clonotypes that the gDNA method yielded from a handful of donors. As stored in TCRdb, this immuneACCESS dataset retains in-frame rearrangements with V and J assigned. A fraction of the clones does not appear; measured against another copy, unresolved V genes explain less than half of the discrepancy, and the remainder lacks a known reason. For V, J and clone size, that table is used; D and trimming come from the DNA. This sample is represented by approximately 600,000 clones; roughly 96% of them were singletons. Clones ranked in the top ten supply 0.095% to 0.14% of the sample.

For the CD8 naive samples, CD45RO-negative cells were positively selected for CCR7, yielding a CD45RA+CCR7+ population from which TemRA cells were excluded. The donors were healthy, HIV-negative adults who had no recently reported acute infections or vaccinations. Only Caucasian adults living in Nashville, Tennessee, USA were represented among the donors. Blood was collected by leukapheresis, and PBMCs were isolated by Ficoll-Histopaque density gradient centrifugation and then cryopreserved in liquid nitrogen vapor phase. Purity and quantity of every magnetically sorted T cell population were checked by analytical flow cytometry. Genomic DNA was isolated from each sorted fraction and quantified by UV absorbance on a Nanodrop 2000c. CDR1 WNHNN and CDR2 SYGVQD are derived from the germline V gene (reference sequence). The CDR3 contains 13 residues, cysteine and phenylalanine counted. Here the CDR3 DNA is all that survives: 39 bases in frame from base 1.

The specimen sequenced was naive CD8+ T cells sorted from blood. In the paper's terms, the cell subset or site label means: CD45RA+CCR7+. The clonotype was recovered from a woman aged 25 to 39 in good health. Recombination linked TRBV10-1 to TRBJ2-5; the D gene remains uncertain. The end of the DNA aligns better with TRBJ2-7, so the J call may be wrong. The CDR3 corresponds to CASSDHSSYEQYF. DNA sequence: TGCGCCAGCAGTGACCACAGCTCCTACGAGCAGTACTTC.